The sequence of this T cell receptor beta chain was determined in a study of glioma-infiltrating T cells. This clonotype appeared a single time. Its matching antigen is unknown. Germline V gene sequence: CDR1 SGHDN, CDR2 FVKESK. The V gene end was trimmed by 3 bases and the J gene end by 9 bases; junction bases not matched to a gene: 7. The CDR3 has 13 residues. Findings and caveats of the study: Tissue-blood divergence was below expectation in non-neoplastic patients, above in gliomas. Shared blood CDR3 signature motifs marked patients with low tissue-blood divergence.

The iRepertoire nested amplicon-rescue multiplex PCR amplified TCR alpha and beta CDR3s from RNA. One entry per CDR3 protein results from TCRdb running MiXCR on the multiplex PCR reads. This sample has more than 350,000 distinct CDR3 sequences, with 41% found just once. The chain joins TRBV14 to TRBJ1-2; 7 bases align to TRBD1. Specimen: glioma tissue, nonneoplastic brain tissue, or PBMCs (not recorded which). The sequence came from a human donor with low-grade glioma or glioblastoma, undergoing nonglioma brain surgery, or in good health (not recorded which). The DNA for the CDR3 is TGTGCCAGCAGCCACGGGACAGTTCTTCGCTACACCTTC. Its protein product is CASSHGTVLRYTF.